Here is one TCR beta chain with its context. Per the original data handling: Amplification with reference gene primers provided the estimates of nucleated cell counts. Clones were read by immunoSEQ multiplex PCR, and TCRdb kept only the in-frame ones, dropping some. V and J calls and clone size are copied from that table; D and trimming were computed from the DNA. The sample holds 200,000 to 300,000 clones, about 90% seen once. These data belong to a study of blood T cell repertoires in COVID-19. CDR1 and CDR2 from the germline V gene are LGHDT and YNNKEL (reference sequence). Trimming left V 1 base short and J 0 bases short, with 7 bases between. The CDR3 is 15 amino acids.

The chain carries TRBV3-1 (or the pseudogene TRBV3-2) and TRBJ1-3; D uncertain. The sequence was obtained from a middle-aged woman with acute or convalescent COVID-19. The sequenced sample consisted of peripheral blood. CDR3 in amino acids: CASSQVTDSGNTIYF. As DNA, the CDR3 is TGTGCCAGCAGCCAAGTAACAGACTCTGGAAACACCATATATTTT.